A single sample is the source of the 21 T cell receptor beta chains below, sequenced in a study of blood T cell repertoires in COVID-19. Produced via immunoSEQ multiplex PCR; TCRdb's table is partial and in-frame only. The data show 150,000 to 200,000 clones, 89% seen once. The sample was PBMCs or T cells enriched from blood (not recorded which). The receptors stem from a middle-aged woman with acute COVID-19.

Comment on this clone: The sample holds other DNA sequences that translate to the same CDR3. The chain recombines TRBV5-1 with TRBJ2-7; a weak D match, TRBD1 (5 bases). The V and J ends lost 0 bases and 3 bases respectively, with 10 bases between them. Germline CDR1 SGHRS, CDR2 YFSETQ. The CDR3 length is 14 residues. This CDR3 reads CASSLGQGYYEQYF. CDR3 in DNA: TGCGCCAGCAGCTTGGGGCAGGGATACTACGAGCAGTACTTC.

This clone occurred a few times. The chain recombines TRBV9 with TRBJ2-5; TRBD1 matches 7 bases. Germline-derived CDR1 and CDR2 are SGDLS and YYNGEE. This CDR3 has 15 amino acids. The junction had 11 bases not matched to a gene; V was cut back by 4 bases and J by 5 bases. The CDR3 DNA reads as TGTGCCAGCAGCCGTTCAGACAGGGCAGTGGAGACCCAGTACTTC. This codes for CASSRSDRAVETQYF.

This chain uses TRBV7-8 with TRBJ2-2; no firm D call. Trimming took off 5 bases at V and 7 bases at J, with 5 bases between the two ends. This CDR3 region has 11 residues. The V gene's germline CDR1 is SGHVS and CDR2 FQNEAQ. CDR3 region: CASSPHGELFF. In DNA form, the CDR3 reads TGTGCCAGCAGCCCCCACGGGGAGCTGTTTTTT. The full variable domain, in which reference TRBV7-8 and TRBJ2-2 provide the parts outside the CDR3, is GAGVSQSPRYKVAKRGQDVALRCDPISGHVSLFWYQQALGQGPEFLTYFQNEAQLDKSGLPSDRFFAERPEGSVSTLKIQRTQQEDSAVYLCASSPHGELFFGEGSRLTVL.

CDR3 in DNA: TGTGCCAGCAGCCTACTCACGGGCGGGGGAGAGACCCAGTACTTC. Protein sequence: CASSLLTGGGETQYF. The J gene is TRBJ2-5, the V gene TRBV5-6; 7 bases agree with TRBD2. After removal of 4 bases from V and 4 bases from J, the junction contained 10 bases not matched to a gene. The CDR3 contains 15 residues. Per germline, CDR1 SGHDT and CDR2 YYEEEE.

This clone has just a few counts. The rearrangement links TRBV29-1 to TRBJ2-5; D is possibly TRBD2 (6 bases). CDR3 size: 15 residues. Germline V gene data show CDR1 as SQVTM and CDR2 as ANQGSEA. Trimming took 4 bases from V and 1 from J, leaving 16 bases between them. The DNA of the CDR3 is TGCAGCGTTGGGGGGGAGAGTTTTAGCCAAGAGACCCAGTACTTC. Its protein product is CSVGGESFSQETQYF. Together with reference TRBV29-1 and TRBJ2-5, the CDR3 gives the full variable domain: SAVISQKPSRDICQRGTSLTIQCQVDSQVTMMFWYRQQPGQSLTLIATANQGSEATYESGFVIDKFPISRPNLTFSTLTVSNMSPEDSSIYLCSVGGESFSQETQYFGPGTRLLVL.

This clone appeared once. The chain uses TRBV30 and TRBJ2-5, with unresolved D. The CDR3 has 11 amino acids. From germline, CDR1 is GTSNPN and CDR2 SVGIG (reference sequence). V lost 3 bases, J lost 5 bases, and 7 bases lay in between. The CDR3 bases are TGTGCCTGGAGCCTCGTCGAGACCCAGTACTTC. Translating gives CAWSLVETQYF.

This clone was counted a few times. The chain uses TRBV29-1 and TRBJ2-1, with TRBD2 identical over 14 bases. The CDR3 loop spans 16 amino acids. CDR1 and CDR2 from the germline V gene are SQVTM and ANQGSEA. Losses at the gene ends were 5 bases for V and 5 bases for J; bases not matched to a gene: 8. The chain's CDR3 is CSVLGLAGGGDNEQFF. The CDR3 coding sequence is TGCAGCGTTTTAGGACTAGCGGGGGGTGGAGACAATGAGCAGTTCTTC.

V is TRBV2 and J is TRBJ2-7; possible D gene TRBD2, 6 bases. V lost 0 bases and J lost 6, with 9 bases in between. The CDR3 is made up of 13 amino acids. Germline V CDR1 and CDR2: SNHLY, FYNNEI. CDR3 sequence: CASSEANGGEQYF. CDR3 sequence (DNA): TGTGCCAGCAGTGAAGCCAACGGGGGCGAGCAGTACTTC.

The count of this clone is one. The V gene is TRBV10-1, the J gene TRBJ2-3; possibly TRBD1 for D (6 bases). The CDR3 covers 15 residues. From germline, CDR1 is WNHNN and CDR2 SYGVQD (reference sequence). The germline V and J ends were trimmed by 6 bases and 1 base, with 14 bases remaining between them. The CDR3 coding sequence is TGCGCCAGCAGACACAGGGTGGTGGGCACAGATACGCAGTATTTT. Translating it yields CASRHRVVGTDTQYF.

The genes are TRBV3-1 (or the pseudogene TRBV3-2) and TRBJ2-1; 8 bases map to TRBD2. The CDR3 has 17 amino acids. Germline CDR1 reads LGHDT; CDR2 reads YNNKEL (reference sequence). The junction had 8 bases not matched to a gene; V was cut back by 2 bases and J by 2 bases. CDR3 in amino acids: CASSQPSGTRAYNEQFF. The CDR3 nucleotides are TGTGCCAGCAGCCAACCCTCCGGGACTAGGGCCTACAATGAGCAGTTCTTC.

The chain employs TRBV21-1 and TRBJ2-7; the D segment call TRBD2 is taken from the table without a DNA check. TRBV21-1 is listed as a pseudogene. CDR3 length equals 12 residues. The CDR3 is CASSNSGNEQYF. CDR3 coding DNA: TGTGCCAGCAGCAATTCGGGTAACGAGCAGTACTTC.

This chain connects TRBV19 to TRBJ1-1; D might be TRBD1 (5 bases). This CDR3 is 16 amino acids long. Germline V gives CDR1 LNHDA, CDR2 SQIVND (reference sequence). Deletions cut 3 bases from V and 0 bases from J, with 14 bases between. The CDR3 DNA is TGTGCCAGTAGTATCCAAATACAGGTCCTGAACACTGAAGCTTTCTTT. Protein: CASSIQIQVLNTEAFF.

J is TRBJ1-6 and V is TRBV5-4; 10 nucleotides match TRBD1. Germline loops: CDR1 SGHNT, CDR2 YYREEE (reference sequence). The ends lost 4 bases at V and 9 bases at J; junction bases unmatched: 10. The CDR3 covers 16 residues. CDR3 amino acids: CASSGQTGGMGSPLHF. The CDR3 nucleotides are TGTGCCAGCAGCGGCCAGACAGGGGGCATGGGTTCACCCCTCCACTTT.

The rearrangement uses TRBV3-1 (or the pseudogene TRBV3-2) and TRBJ2-2; the D gene is possibly TRBD1 (7 bases). CDR1 is LGHDT, CDR2 YNNKEL, per germline (reference sequence). CDR3 length equals 18 residues. V was trimmed by 1 base and J by 3 bases, leaving 18 bases between them. The DNA for the CDR3 is TGTGCCAGCAGCCAAGGAAAGGCCGACAGGGAGGACACCGGGGAGCTGTTTTTT. It encodes CASSQGKADREDTGELFF.

The genes are TRBV6-5 and TRBJ2-7, with a weak D call TRBD1 (6 bases). The CDR3 sequence is 13 residues long. Germline CDR1 reads MNHEY; CDR2 reads SVGAGI. Trimming took 6 bases from V and 1 from J, leaving 10 bases between them. This CDR3 reads CASRLTGSYEQYF. The DNA for the CDR3 is TGTGCCAGCAGGCTGACAGGTTCCTACGAGCAGTACTTC.

V is TRBV5-1 and J is TRBJ2-7, with D maybe TRBD1 (6 bases). CDR1 is SGHRS and CDR2 is YFSETQ in the germline V gene. Trimming removed 3 bases from V and 0 bases from J, with 13 bases in between. This CDR3 comprises 15 residues. The CDR3 bases are TGCGCCAGCAGCTACTATGGGGGCGACTCCTACGAGCAGTACTTC. Its translation: CASSYYGGDSYEQYF.

The chain links TRBV21-1 to TRBJ1-1. TRBV21-1 is a listed pseudogene. This CDR3 has 13 amino acids. The CDR3 protein is CASKGGINTEAFF. The CDR3 DNA is TGTGCCAGCAAGGGGGGGATTAACACTGAAGCTTTCTTT.

The sample holds one count of this clone. The chain couples TRBV7-9 to TRBJ1-2, with TRBD1 identical over 9 bases. Germline V lookup: CDR1 SEHNR, CDR2 FQNEAQ (reference sequence). The trim removed 6 bases at V and 8 bases at J, leaving 10 bases unmatched. This CDR3 comprises 14 residues. The CDR3 region has the DNA TGTGCCAGCAGTGACCAGGACAGGGGTGGAGGCTACACCTTC. Protein sequence: CASSDQDRGGGYTF.

The chain couples TRBV7-2 to TRBJ2-5, with 7 nucleotides matching TRBD2. Trimming removed 3 bases from V and 5 bases from J; junction bases left unmatched: 9. CDR3 size: 15 residues. Germline CDR1 and CDR2: SGHTA and FQGNSA. The CDR3 here is CASSFLAGVGETQYF. The CDR3 region has the DNA TGTGCCAGCAGCTTTCTCGCGGGAGTAGGGGAGACCCAGTACTTC.

The V call is TRBV12-3 or TRBV12-4, the J call TRBJ2-2, with unresolved D. Trimming removed 6 bases from V and 5 bases from J, with 7 bases in between. The CDR3 covers 12 residues. CDR3 coding DNA: TGTGCCAGCAGCAGAATTACCGGGGAGCTGTTTTTT. Translating it yields CASSRITGELFF.

V gene TRBV28 combines with J gene TRBJ2-5; TRBD2 matches at 7 bases. J was trimmed by 0 bases and V by 5 bases; bases with no gene match: 9. This CDR3 has 16 residues. Germline loops: CDR1 MDHEN, CDR2 SYDVKM. The CDR3 spells CASSRALGTNQETQYF. The CDR3 DNA reads as TGTGCCAGCAGTCGAGCCCTCGGGACTAACCAAGAGACCCAGTACTTC.